The rows below give T cell receptor beta chains drawn from one sample of a study of tumor-infiltrating lymphocytes in primary liver carcinoma. Using its own MiXCR run on the multiplex PCR reads, TCRdb lists one record per CDR3 protein. The sample gives just over 30,000 distinct CDR3 sequences, approximately 71% of which show up once; over 25% is in the top ten. Specimen: liver tumor tissue from sampling region 3. Source of these receptors: a woman aged 25 to 45 with primary liver carcinoma and hepatitis B virus infection. Each CDR3 is given with its conserved first and last residue. D genes are given only for firm matches. The listing skips clone size in some rows; elsewhere it reads once, few, many or a size class.

TRBJ2-7 TRBD2 TRBV4-1 . 16 TGCGCCAACAGCCAAGATCGCACTAGCGGGTGGGACGAGCAGTACTTC CANSQDRTSGWDEQYF
TRBJ1-1 . TRBV10-3 many 13 TGTGCCACCCGATTACGGATGAACACTGAAGCTTTCTTT CATRLRMNTEAFF
TRBJ2-5 . TRBV30 . 15 TGTGCCTGGATTGTCGGCAGGAGTGGGTGGGAGACCCAGTACTTC CAWIVGRSGWETQYF
TRBJ1-6 . TRBV6-5 few 16 TGTGCCAGCAGTAAACAGTCTGCCATATATAGTTCACCCCTCCACTTT CASSKQSAIYSSPLHF
TRBJ1-2 . TRBV11-2 . 16 TGTGCCAGCAGCTTAAGAGATACAGGGCCCTATTATGGCTACACCTTC CASSLRDTGPYYGYTF
TRBJ1-2 . TRBV11-1 . 14 TGTGCCAGCAGCTATTCAGGGTCCATGGGAGGCTACACCTTC CASSYSGSMGGYTF
TRBJ2-5 TRBD1 TRBV6-5 once 13 TGTGCCAGTAGCACCGACAGGGGGCTGACCCTATACTTC CASSTDRGLTLYF
TRBJ2-2 TRBD1 TRBV6-1 . 14 TGTGCCAACAGTACAGGGGGTAGCAGCGGGGAGCTGTTTTTT CANSTGGSSGELFF
TRBJ2-1 . TRBV19 few 11 TGTCCCAGTAGTGGGGGTCATGAGCAGTTCTTC CPSSGGHEQFF
TRBJ2-7 TRBD1 TRBV4-2 . 18 TGTGCCAGCAGCCAGGAACATGTAGGACAGGGGGGACCGCGCGAGCACTACTTC CASSQEHVGQGGPREHYF
TRBJ1-6 . TRBV11-2 . 15 TGTGTCAGCAGCTTAGATCCCGGGGACAATTCACCCCTCCACTTT CVSSLDPGDNSPLHF
TRBJ1-2 . TRBV20-1 . 17 TGCAGTGCTAGAGGTCGGCAGGGGCGCGACGGGATGAAGGGCTACACCTTC CSARGRQGRDGMKGYTF
TRBJ1-3 . TRBV4-1 many 16 TGCGCCAGCAGCCCCGTGGACAGCGGCTCTGGAAACACCATATATTTT CASSPVDSGSGNTIYF
TRBJ1-2 TRBD1 TRBV4-1 once 14 TGCAACAGCGGCCCGCCGGGACAGCCTTATGGCTACACCTTC CNSGPPGQPYGYTF
TRBJ1-1 . TRBV20-1 . 14 TGCAGTGCTAGATTCTCAGGGTCTGGCACTGAAGCTTTCTTT CSARFSGSGTEAFF
TRBJ1-1 TRBD1 TRBV11-2 . 20 TGTGCCAGCAGCGTTCGGGACAGGGGGCGCAAGAGGTGGAGTAACACTGAAGCAATCTTT CASSVRDRGRKRWSNTEAIF
TRBJ2-3 . TRBV12-3/TRBV12-4 . 16 TGTTCCAGCAGCCTATTAGATACGGGGACGGATCAGCCCCAGTATTTT CSSSLLDTGTDQPQYF
TRBJ2-7 TRBD1 TRBV30 . 15 TGTGCCTGGAGCCCAAACAGGGGGGCCGCCTACGAGCAGTACTTC CAWSPNRGAAYEQYF
TRBJ2-7 . TRBV7-9 . 16 TGTGCCAGCAGCTCTCTGTCGGCACTGGGGTTTGATGAGCAGTACTTC CASSSLSALGFDEQYF
TRBJ2-5 . TRBV10-3 . 15 TGTGTCATCAGTGAGTCGGCTACCAGACAAAAGACACAGTACTTC CVISESATRQKTQYF
TRBJ1-1 TRBD1 TRBV29-1 . 12 TGCAGTGTCGAGACAGGGAGCATTAAAGCTTTCTTT CSVETGSIKAFF
TRBJ1-2 . TRBV13 . 15 TGTGCTAGCAGCCCCCGTGACGGACACGGCTATGACTACACCTTC CASSPRDGHGYDYTF
TRBJ1-6 . TRBV5-4 many 15 TGTGCCAGCAGTTTGGGGAACAGGGTGGCGTCACCCCTCCACTTT CASSLGNRVASPLHF
TRBJ2-2 TRBD2 TRBV10-3 few 16 TGTGCCATCAGCATAGCGGGAGGTCGCGAAACCGAGGAGCTATTTTTT CAISIAGGRETEELFF
TRBJ2-3 TRBD1 TRBV29-1 . 15 TGCAGCGTTAAAATCAGGGGGCGATGCACAGATACGCAGTATTTT CSVKIRGRCTDTQYF
TRBJ2-7 . TRBV28 once 12 TGTACCAGCAGTACCGTCACCTACGAGCAGCACTTC CTSSTVTYEQHF
TRBJ2-2 TRBD1 TRBV6-5 once 15 TGTGCCAGCAGTCCGTGGACAGGGTTCATCGGGGAGCTGATTTTT CASSPWTGFIGELIF
TRBJ1-2 . TRBV29-1 . 11 TGCAGCGGGGTGGGGTTCGATGGCTGCACCTTC CSGVGFDGCTF
TRBJ2-5 . TRBV12-3/TRBV12-4 . 13 TGTGGCAGTTACCCGGACTCCCAAGAGACCCAGTACTTC CGSYPDSQETQYF
TRBJ2-7 . TRBV4-2 many 16 TGTGCCAGCAGCCAAGATGGAGGACAGAAGCTCTCCGAACAGTACTTC CASSQDGGQKLSEQYF
TRBJ2-3 . TRBV29-1 . 15 TGCAATGTTGGGAAGGCTCAGGATATCACAGATACGCAGTATTTT CNVGKAQDITDTQYF
TRBJ1-1 . TRBV11-2 . 14 TGTGCCAGCAGATGTACAGAGGGGAGGACTGAAGTTTTCTTT CASRCTEGRTEVFF
TRBJ1-5 . TRBV6-2/TRBV6-3 . 13 TGTGCCAGCAGTTACTGGGATAATCAGCCCCGGCATTTT CASSYWDNQPRHF
TRBJ1-4 . TRBV6-5 . 16 TGTGCTAGCAATTACTCACGGGGTGCAACTAATGAAAGACTGTTTTTT CASNYSRGATNERLFF
TRBJ2-1 . TRBV4-3 . 14 TGCGCCTGCAGCCATACAGAGTTGATCAATGAGCAGTTCTTC CACSHTELINEQFF
TRBJ2-1 . TRBV11-3 few 17 TGTACCAGCAGCTCCCGGGGGGCGCGGACCATGGACAATGAGCAATTCTTC CTSSSRGARTMDNEQFF
TRBJ2-3 . TRBV6-5 . 14 TGTGCCAGCAGTCCTAGCACTCGTGACGGTACGCAGTACTTT CASSPSTRDGTQYF
TRBJ1-6 . TRBV11-2 once 16 TGTGACAGCAGCTTTGGTTGGAACCACTATAGTTCACCCCTCCATTTT CDSSFGWNHYSSPLHF
TRBJ1-5 . TRBV12-3/TRBV12-4 medium-sized 12 TGTGCCAGCAGCACTCAGGGGCAGCCCCAGCATTTT CASSTQGQPQHF